A selection of T cell receptor beta chains follows, all from one sample in a study of human T cells and chemical hapten exposure. TCRdb re-called the RACE reads through MiXCR, storing one row per CDR3 protein. Here the sample spans 90,000 or so distinct CDR3 sequences, 8% to 11% being singletons. The input for sequencing was whole blood, taken in connection with sensitization to the hapten diphenylcyclopropenone (DPC). Every receptor here comes from a man in his forties with alopecia areata. Some clones in this sample may be carry-over from other donors' samples. CDR3s include the opening cysteine and the closing phenylalanine or tryptophan. The order of the fields is J gene, V gene, CDR3 protein.

TRBJ2-1 TRBV29-1 CSVVPRLAGGYNEQFF
TRBJ1-1 TRBV29-1 CSGIQGRAEAFF
TRBJ1-3 TRBV2 CASSEGGSGNTIYF
TRBJ2-3 TRBV27 CASSLGQGPDTQYF
TRBJ2-7 TRBV29-1 CSVGQLYEQYF
TRBJ2-3 TRBV2 CASSEDPAIRVTDTQYF
TRBJ2-2 TRBV7-6 CASSPVIGGTGELFF
TRBJ2-3 TRBV6-5 CASSRSIWGTDTQYF
TRBJ2-1 TRBV28 CASYKGQGARNEQFF
TRBJ2-5 TRBV5-1 CASSLAKETQYF
TRBJ2-1 TRBV2 CASSEDLSTEFF
TRBJ1-2 TRBV12-3/TRBV12-4 CASSLGTATNYGYTF
TRBJ2-5 TRBV6-2/TRBV6-3 CASTKGGETQYF
TRBJ2-5 TRBV7-6 CASSLAGFGETQYF
TRBJ2-3 TRBV20-1 CSARSVAGGRTDTQYF
TRBJ2-7 TRBV3-1 CASSPGPSYEQYF
TRBJ2-3 TRBV3-1 CASSQEVDTQYF
TRBJ1-2 TRBV27 CASSVKPGQQIYGYTF
TRBJ1-3 TRBV4-2 CASSQRGGDKAGNTIYF
TRBJ2-2 TRBV6-2/TRBV6-3 CASSVGIFTGELFF
TRBJ2-3 TRBV9 CASSPGGTSGRTDTQYF
TRBJ2-1 TRBV19 CASSEYDRGSEQFF
TRBJ2-4 TRBV5-1 CARTLRSGKNIQYF
TRBJ2-3 TRBV7-2 CASSNYRGLAGSDTQYF
TRBJ1-5 TRBV6-6 CVTSGGPSNQPQHF
TRBJ2-6 TRBV30 CACFYPQGTNSGANVLTF
TRBJ2-7 TRBV24-1 CATSETGVDEQYF
TRBJ2-6 TRBV6-5 CASSPRTGGSSGANVLTF
TRBJ2-2 TRBV5-1 CASYFGPGPNTGELFF